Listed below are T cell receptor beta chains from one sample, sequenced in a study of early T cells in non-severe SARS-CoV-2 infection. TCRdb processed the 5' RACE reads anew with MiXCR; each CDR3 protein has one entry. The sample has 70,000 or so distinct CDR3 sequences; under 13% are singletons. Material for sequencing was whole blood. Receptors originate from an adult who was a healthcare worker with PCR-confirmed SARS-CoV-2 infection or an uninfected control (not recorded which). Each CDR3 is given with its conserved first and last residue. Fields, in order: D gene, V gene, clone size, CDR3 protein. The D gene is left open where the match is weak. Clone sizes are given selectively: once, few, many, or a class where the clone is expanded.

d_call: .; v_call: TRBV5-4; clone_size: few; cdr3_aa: CASSRDGTNYGYTF
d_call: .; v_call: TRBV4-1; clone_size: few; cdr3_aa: CASSQDSTQGSNYGYTF
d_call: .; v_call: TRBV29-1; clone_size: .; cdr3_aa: CSAGTLYNEQFF
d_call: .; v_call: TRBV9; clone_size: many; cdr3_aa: CASSSDYEQYF
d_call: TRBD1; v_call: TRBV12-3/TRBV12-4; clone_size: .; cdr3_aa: CASSFDGTGAKYGYTF
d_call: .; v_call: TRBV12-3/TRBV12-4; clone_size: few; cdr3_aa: CASSLKLLGSVAYEQYF
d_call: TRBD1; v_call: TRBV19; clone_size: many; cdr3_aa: CASSILGGEQFF
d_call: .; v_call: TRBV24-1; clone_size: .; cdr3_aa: CATSVGETQYF
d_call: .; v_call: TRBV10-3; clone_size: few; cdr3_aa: CAISESTGFTGELFF
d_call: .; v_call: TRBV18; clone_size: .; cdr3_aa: CASSPRRSKAYPDTQYF
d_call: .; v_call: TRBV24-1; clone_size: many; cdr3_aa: CATSDLLADTQYF
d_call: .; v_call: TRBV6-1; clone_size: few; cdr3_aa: CASQMYSNQPQHF
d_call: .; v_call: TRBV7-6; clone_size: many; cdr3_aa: CASSSNGRGETQYF
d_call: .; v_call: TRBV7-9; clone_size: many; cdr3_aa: CASAEGNLSEQYF
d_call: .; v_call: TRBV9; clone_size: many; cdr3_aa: CASSVEGGGAEAFF
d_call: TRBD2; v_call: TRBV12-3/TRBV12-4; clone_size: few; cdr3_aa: CASSPPPGLAQFF
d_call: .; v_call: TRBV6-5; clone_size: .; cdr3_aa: CASSYGVPNTEAFF
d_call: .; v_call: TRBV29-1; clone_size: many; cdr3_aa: CSVSKGPGEQYF
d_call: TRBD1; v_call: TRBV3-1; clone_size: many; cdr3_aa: CASSPRGGQGTGGYTF
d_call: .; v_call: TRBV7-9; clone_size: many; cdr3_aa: CASSGTETQYF
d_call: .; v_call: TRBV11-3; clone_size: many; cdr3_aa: CASSLGRGGWNEQFF
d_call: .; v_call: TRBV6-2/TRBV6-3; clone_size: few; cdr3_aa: CASGGAEQYF
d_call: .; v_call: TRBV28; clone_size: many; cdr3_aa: CASRYLAPGGTGELFF
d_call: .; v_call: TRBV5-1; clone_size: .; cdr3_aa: CASSLELGENTEAFF
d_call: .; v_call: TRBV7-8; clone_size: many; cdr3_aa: CASKGSGANVLTF
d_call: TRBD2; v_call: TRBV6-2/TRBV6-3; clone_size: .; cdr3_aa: CASSKGTSGYGEQFF
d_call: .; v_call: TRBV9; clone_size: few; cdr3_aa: CASSPRAVANYGYTF
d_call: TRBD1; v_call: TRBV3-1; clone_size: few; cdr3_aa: CASSRTGRAPGVNSPLHF
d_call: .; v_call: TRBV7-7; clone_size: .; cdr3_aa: CASSGSRETQYF
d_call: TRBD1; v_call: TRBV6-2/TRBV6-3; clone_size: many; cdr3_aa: CASTRQGASQPQHF
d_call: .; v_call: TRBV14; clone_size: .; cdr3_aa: CASSRMRVDTQYF
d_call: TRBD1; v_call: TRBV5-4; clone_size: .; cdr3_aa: CASRPGQGKEFF
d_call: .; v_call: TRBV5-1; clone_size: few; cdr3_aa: CASSLGERNEKLFF
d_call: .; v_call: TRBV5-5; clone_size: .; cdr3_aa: CASSFEGGSMETQYF
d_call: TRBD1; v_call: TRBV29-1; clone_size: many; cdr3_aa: CSVAGGSETQYF
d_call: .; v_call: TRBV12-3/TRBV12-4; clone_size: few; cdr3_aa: CASSQEDAHSYEQYF
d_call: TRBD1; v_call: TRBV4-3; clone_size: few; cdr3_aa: CASSQDGTGGGTREQYF
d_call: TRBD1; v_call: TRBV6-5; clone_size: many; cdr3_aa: CASSFVRGQEQYF
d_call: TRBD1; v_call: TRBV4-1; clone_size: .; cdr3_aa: CASSLSTGTGEGYGYTF
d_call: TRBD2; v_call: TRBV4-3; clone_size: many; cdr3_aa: CASSQDRTSGTGELFF
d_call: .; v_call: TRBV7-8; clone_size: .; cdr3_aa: CASSRTSGEQFF
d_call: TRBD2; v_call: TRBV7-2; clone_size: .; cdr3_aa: CASSVVQASGRPHTDTQYF
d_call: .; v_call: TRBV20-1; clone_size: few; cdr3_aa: CSGQQEAGNTIYF
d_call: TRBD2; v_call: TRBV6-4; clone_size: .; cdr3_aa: CASSDRELAGYNEQFF
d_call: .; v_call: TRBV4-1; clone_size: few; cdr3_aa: CASSQDLAPGEQYF
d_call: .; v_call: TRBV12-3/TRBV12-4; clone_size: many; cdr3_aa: CASSFSGGHGYTF
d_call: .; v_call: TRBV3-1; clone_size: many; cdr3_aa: CASSLDQGTYEQYF
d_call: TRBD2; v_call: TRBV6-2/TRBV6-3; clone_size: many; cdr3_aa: CASSPPGLAGGYNEQFF
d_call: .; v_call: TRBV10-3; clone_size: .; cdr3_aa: CAIRRGYEQYF
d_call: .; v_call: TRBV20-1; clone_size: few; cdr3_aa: CSARDGGKVETQYF
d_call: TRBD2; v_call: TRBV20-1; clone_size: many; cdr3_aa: CSGSLTSPMETQYF
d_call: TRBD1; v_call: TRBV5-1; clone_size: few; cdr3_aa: CASSLQGDRNYGYTF
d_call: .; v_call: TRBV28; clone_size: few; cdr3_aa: CASTLSRVNQPQHF
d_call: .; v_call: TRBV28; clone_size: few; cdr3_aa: CATLTVSRAFNEQFF
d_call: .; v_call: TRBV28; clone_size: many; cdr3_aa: CASSFPGELFF
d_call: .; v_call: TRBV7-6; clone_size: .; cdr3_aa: CASSLGSVETQYF
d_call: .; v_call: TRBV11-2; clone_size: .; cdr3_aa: CASSPQAWLTDTQYF
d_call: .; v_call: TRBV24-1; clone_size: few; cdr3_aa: CATSASVNTEAFF
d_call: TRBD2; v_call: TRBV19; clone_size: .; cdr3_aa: CASSATGGVNEQFF